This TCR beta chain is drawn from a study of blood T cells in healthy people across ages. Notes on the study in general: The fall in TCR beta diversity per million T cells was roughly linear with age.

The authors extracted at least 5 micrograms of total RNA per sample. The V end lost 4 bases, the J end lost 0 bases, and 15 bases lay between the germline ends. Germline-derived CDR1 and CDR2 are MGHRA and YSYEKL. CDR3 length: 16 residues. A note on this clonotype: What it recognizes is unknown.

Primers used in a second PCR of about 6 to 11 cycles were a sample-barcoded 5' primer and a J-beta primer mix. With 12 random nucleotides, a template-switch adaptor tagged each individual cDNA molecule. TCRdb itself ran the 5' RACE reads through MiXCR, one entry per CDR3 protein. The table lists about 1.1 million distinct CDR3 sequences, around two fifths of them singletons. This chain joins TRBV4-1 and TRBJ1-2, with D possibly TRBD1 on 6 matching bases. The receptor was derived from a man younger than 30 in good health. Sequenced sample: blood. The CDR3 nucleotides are TGCGCCAGCAGCCGAGGGGTACAGGGAACTAACTATGGCTACACCTTC. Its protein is CASSRGVQGTNYGYTF.